This T cell receptor beta chain was captured in a study of blood T cell repertoires in COVID-19 (dated by TCRdb to 2020 to 2022). Concerning the study at large: Samples covering the acute and convalescent phases of COVID-19 were provided by collaborators in the United States, Italy and Spain. The material from the prospective study consisted of cDNA or gDNA derived from T cells, B-cell-depleted T cells, or PBMCs. Subjects who had been exposed to COVID-19, were actively infected with it, or had recovered from it provided the deeply sampled blood TCRbeta repertoires that made up the dataset. A freely available public database, intended as a resource for researchers studying the immune response to SARS-CoV-2, is where the repertoires were released. The samples were drawn from two sources: the first 160 participants of the ongoing ImmuneRACE study, and 950 to 1,500 subjects contributed by 6 global collaborators. Sample metadata almost always included a de-identified subject ID, COVID-19 status, age in years and sex. Where available, HLA class I and class II types were taken from metadata supplied by the sample provider and were not determined by assay-based typing.

Whole blood was collected in K2EDTA tubes by collaborating institutions according to the institutions' own protocols. Collaborator samples were shipped for TCRbeta analysis as frozen whole blood, isolated PBMCs, or DNA extracted from either sample type. Details on this clone: Its antigen remains undetermined. One base away there is no much larger clone; base qualities are not given.

What the work shows at the level of the full study, not this receptor alone: How much clinical and demographic metadata was included differed by source and by participant, and the metadata was provided uncurated.

Sequences MNHEY (CDR1) and SVGAGI (CDR2) are obtained from the germline V gene. The junction carries 20 bases between V and J, which are trimmed by 6 bases and 6 bases respectively. From cysteine to phenylalanine, the CDR3 is 15 amino acids long. The kept DNA is CDR3 alone, 45 bases in frame from the first base. TCRbeta CDR3 regions were amplified from genomic DNA by means of the immunoSEQ Assay, a bias-controlled multiplex PCR. On the authors' methods: Within the assay, amplification of reference gene primers was used to estimate how many nucleated cells each sample contained. Sequence reads were collapsed and filtered to measure the absolute abundance of every unique TCRbeta CDR3 rearrangement. For each sample, productive Simpson clonality was calculated by taking the square root of Simpson's diversity index across productive rearrangements. The source is immuneACCESS, and TCRdb retained only in-frame sequences with V and J called. Part of the clones is not carried over; for the studies checked, unresolved V genes explain less than half of this, and the remainder is unexplained. V and J calls and clone size are as listed in that table; D and trimming were resolved from the DNA. A total of roughly 91,000 clones appear in this sample, more than 65% of them only once. The ten largest clones take up about 11% of the sample.

Specimen: peripheral blood. The rearrangement combines TRBV6-5 with TRBJ1-2; the D gene is not confidently resolved. This TCR came from a man aged 65 to 85 with acute or convalescent COVID-19. In nucleotides, the sequence is TGTGCCAGCAGGACCGCGGGTCTGTTGGCCAATGGCTACACCTTC. It encodes CASRTAGLLANGYTF.